This is a list of T cell receptor beta chains from one sample in a study of CD8 T cells in ankylosing spondylitis. MiXCR was run by TCRdb on the 5' RACE reads, yielding one entry per CDR3 protein. The table lists about 96,000 distinct CDR3 sequences, about 9% of them singletons. Sequenced sample: blood, either unsorted or a sorted T cell fraction (not recorded which). The receptor set was obtained from a male donor with ankylosing spondylitis or in good health (not recorded which). CDR3s include the opening cysteine and the closing phenylalanine or tryptophan. The D gene is left open where the match is weak. Size is omitted from some rows. Given values are once, few, many or a class for expanded clones.

>TRBJ1-4|NA|many|TRBV12-3/TRBV12-4
CASSFARRGTTNEKLFF
TGTGCCAGCAGTTTTGCGCGCAGGGGTACAACTAATGAAAAACTGTTTTTT
>TRBJ2-7|NA|many|TRBV30
CAWMDGRTPEQYF
TGTGCCTGGATGGACGGCAGGACACCTGAGCAGTACTTC
>TRBJ1-2|NA|many|TRBV29-1
CSVGDTIVRGYTF
TGCAGCGTCGGGGACACAATCGTACGGGGCTACACCTTC
>TRBJ2-1|NA|NA|TRBV18
CASSPHAPHTTNEQFF
TGTGCCAGCTCACCACATGCCCCACACACCACAAATGAGCAGTTCTTC
>TRBJ2-7|TRBD2|NA|TRBV7-6
CASSDTAGTSGGETYEQYF
TGTGCCAGCAGCGACACGGCCGGGACTAGCGGGGGAGAAACCTACGAGCAGTACTTC
>TRBJ2-1|NA|few|TRBV3-1
CASSRDSLREQFF
TGTGCCAGCAGCCGGGACTCGCTCCGGGAGCAGTTCTTC
>TRBJ1-5|TRBD1|few|TRBV27
CASSFPDRDYSNQPQHF
TGTGCCAGCAGTTTCCCGGACAGGGACTATAGCAATCAGCCCCAGCATTTT
>TRBJ2-1|TRBD2|NA|TRBV28
CASSPSGTSGEGEQFF
TGTGCCAGCAGTCCCTCCGGGACTAGCGGTGAGGGTGAGCAGTTCTTC
>TRBJ2-1|TRBD1|many|TRBV27
CASSQGGQGINEQFF
TGTGCCAGCAGTCAAGGGGGACAGGGGATAAATGAGCAGTTCTTC
>TRBJ2-1|TRBD2|few|TRBV7-2
CASSYLTSGGADEQFF
TGTGCCAGCAGCTACCTGACTAGCGGGGGGGCTGATGAGCAGTTCTTC
>TRBJ1-2|NA|few|TRBV20-1
CSARLPDFEGYTF
TGCAGTGCTAGGCTTCCAGATTTCGAAGGCTACACCTTC
>TRBJ2-7|NA|many|TRBV6-4
CASRAQVSYEQYF
TGTGCCAGCAGGGCCCAGGTTTCCTACGAGCAGTACTTC
>TRBJ2-3|NA|many|TRBV7-3
CASSPRQAPSDTQYF
TGTGCCAGCAGCCCGAGACAGGCCCCATCGGATACGCAGTATTTT
>TRBJ2-7|NA|few|TRBV7-6
CASSLEGGEQYF
TGTGCTAGCAGCTTGGAGGGGGGAGAGCAGTACTTC
>TRBJ2-7|NA|few|TRBV20-1
CSAREGHRYEQYF
TGCAGTGCTAGAGAGGGACATCGGTACGAGCAGTACTTC
>TRBJ2-7|NA|many|TRBV5-1
CASSMKVSYEQYF
TGCGCCAGCAGCATGAAGGTCTCCTACGAGCAGTACTTC